These T cell receptor beta chains were read from a single sample in a study of blood T cell repertoires in COVID-19. The method was immunoSEQ multiplex PCR; TCRdb's version includes in-frame clones alone and lacks a portion of them. The sample shows 130,000 to 150,000 clones, approximately 88% of them seen only once. The material sequenced was peripheral blood. These receptors were taken from a woman between 45 and 65 years old with acute or convalescent COVID-19. Both conserved end residues are part of each CDR3. Each record gives: V gene, J gene, CDR3 protein.

TRBV6-1,TRBJ2-7,CASSEAGLAVYEQYF
TRBV13,TRBJ2-5,CASSPRRGGETQYF
TRBV11-2,TRBJ1-5,CASSLDRAGRPQHF
TRBV18,TRBJ1-1,CASSPDRSNTEAFF
TRBV6-5,TRBJ2-3,CASSTSADTQYF
TRBV4-1,TRBJ2-7,CASSHSGTGMYEQYF
TRBV7-3,TRBJ2-3,CASSVGLADTQYF
TRBV3-1/TRBV3-2,TRBJ2-1,CASSQRVGTSGGTTSAYNEQFF
TRBV30,TRBJ1-3,CAWSGGVTGNTIYF
TRBV5-8,TRBJ1-3,CASSLRTFPGNTTYF
TRBV7-8,TRBJ2-5,CASSLRDLRDTLQETQYF
TRBV5-5,TRBJ1-1,CASSNAGGEREAFF
TRBV12-5,TRBJ2-1,CASGPTSGRTRFF
TRBV19,TRBJ2-1,CASAGWNEQFF
TRBV5-6,TRBJ1-1,CASSVDQTGARTEAFF
TRBV19,TRBJ1-2,CASSSWTNDGYTF
TRBV7-3,TRBJ2-2,CASSLSGQGTGELFF
TRBV9,TRBJ2-3,CASSSRTSSTDTQYF
TRBV18,TRBJ1-2,CASSSGREGYGYTF
TRBV2,TRBJ1-4,CASSVGGTGKLFF
TRBV18,TRBJ2-3,CASSLTGRNMDTQYF
TRBV27,TRBJ2-1,CASSLGREVPYNEQFF